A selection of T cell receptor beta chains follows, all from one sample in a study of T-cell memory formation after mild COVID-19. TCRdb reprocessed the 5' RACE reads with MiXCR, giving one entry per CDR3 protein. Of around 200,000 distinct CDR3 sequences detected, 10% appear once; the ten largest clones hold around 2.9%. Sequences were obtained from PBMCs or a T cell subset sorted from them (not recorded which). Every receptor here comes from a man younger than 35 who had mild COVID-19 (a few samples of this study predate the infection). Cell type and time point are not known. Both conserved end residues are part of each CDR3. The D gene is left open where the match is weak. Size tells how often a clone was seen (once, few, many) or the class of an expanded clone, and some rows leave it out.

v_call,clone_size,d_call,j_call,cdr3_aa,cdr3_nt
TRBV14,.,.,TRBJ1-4,CASSQGGGEKLFF,TGTGCCAGCAGCCAAGGGGGAGGTGAAAAACTGTTTTTT
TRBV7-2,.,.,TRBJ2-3,CASSLERGAFSTDTQYF,TGTGCCAGCAGCTTAGAACGGGGGGCCTTTAGCACAGATACGCAGTATTTT
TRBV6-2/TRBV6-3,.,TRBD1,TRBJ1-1,CASRPRDRGTEAFF,TGTGCCAGCAGGCCTCGGGACAGGGGGACTGAAGCTTTCTTT
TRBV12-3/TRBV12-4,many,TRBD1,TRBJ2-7,CASSWTGRLSYEQYF,TGTGCCAGCAGCTGGACAGGGAGGTTGTCCTACGAGCAGTACTTC
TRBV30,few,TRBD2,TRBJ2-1,CAWLAGGPGNEQFF,TGTGCCTGGTTAGCGGGGGGGCCAGGGAATGAGCAGTTCTTC
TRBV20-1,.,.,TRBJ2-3,CSARAGSSTDTQCF,TGCAGTGCCAGGGCGGGGTCCTCCACAGATACGCAGTGTTTT
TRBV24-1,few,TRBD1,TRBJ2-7,CATRFGTGVDYEQYF,TGTGCCACCAGATTCGGGACAGGGGTGGACTACGAGCAGTACTTC
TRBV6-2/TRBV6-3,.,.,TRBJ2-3,CASSSQGTDTQYF,TGTGCCAGCAGTTCACAGGGAACAGATACGCAGTATTTT
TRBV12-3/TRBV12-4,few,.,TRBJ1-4,CASSSGGTNEKLFF,TGTGCCAGCAGTTCGGGAGGAACTAATGAAAAACTGTTTTTT
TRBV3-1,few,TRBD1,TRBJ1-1,CASSQEGTGNTEAFF,TGTGCCAGCAGCCAAGAAGGGACAGGGAACACTGAAGCTTTCTTT
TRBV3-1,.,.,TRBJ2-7,CASRGDYAYEQYF,TGTGCCAGCAGGGGGGATTACGCCTACGAGCAGTACTTC
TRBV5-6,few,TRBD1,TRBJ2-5,CASSLVSGGGETQYF,TGTGCCAGCAGCTTGGTCTCAGGGGGCGGAGAGACCCAGTACTTC
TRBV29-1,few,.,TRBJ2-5,CSVLRGGWETQYF,TGCAGCGTCCTGCGCGGCGGGTGGGAGACCCAGTACTTC
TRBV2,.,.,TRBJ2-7,CASSGGTSYEQYF,TGTGCCAGCAGTGGAGGAACCTCCTACGAGCAGTACTTC
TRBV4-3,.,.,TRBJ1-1,CASSRETGTEAFF,TGCGCCAGCAGCCGAGAGACAGGCACTGAAGCTTTCTTT
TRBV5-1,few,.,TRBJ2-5,CASSSLEQGRRKGETQYF,TGCGCCAGCAGCTCACTAGAACAGGGACGGCGAAAGGGGGAGACCCAGTACTTC
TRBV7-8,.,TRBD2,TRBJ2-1,CASSLVAGLPYNEQFF,TGTGCCAGCAGCTTAGTAGCGGGACTTCCCTACAATGAGCAGTTCTTC
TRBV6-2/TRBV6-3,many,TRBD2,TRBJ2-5,CATFSGFQETQYF,TGTGCCACCTTTAGCGGGTTCCAAGAGACCCAGTACTTC
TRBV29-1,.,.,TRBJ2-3,CSVRRASTDTQYF,TGCAGCGTTAGAAGGGCGAGCACAGATACGCAGTATTTT
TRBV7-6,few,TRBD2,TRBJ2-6,CASSLGGGLYGANVLTF,TGTGCCAGCAGCTTAGGCGGGGGGTTGTACGGGGCCAACGTCCTGACTTTC
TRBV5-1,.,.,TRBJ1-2,CASSAGGSSNYGYTF,TGCGCCAGCAGCGCGGGTGGCAGCTCTAACTATGGCTACACCTTC
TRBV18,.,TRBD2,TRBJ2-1,CASSRRLAGNESEQFF,TGTGCCAGCTCACGCCGACTAGCGGGGAACGAGAGTGAGCAGTTCTTC
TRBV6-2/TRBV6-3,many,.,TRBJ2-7,CASKKMGTRGSAYEQYF,TGTGCCAGCAAAAAGATGGGCACCCGAGGGAGCGCCTACGAGCAGTACTTC
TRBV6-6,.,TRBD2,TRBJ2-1,CASRTSGGTYNEQFF,TGTGCCAGCAGAACTAGCGGGGGGACATACAATGAGCAGTTCTTC
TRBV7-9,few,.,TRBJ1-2,CASSLDAGPHYGYTF,TGTGCCAGCAGCTTAGACGCAGGTCCTCACTATGGCTACACCTTC
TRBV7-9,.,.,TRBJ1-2,CASSLSLQLEGYTF,TGTGCCAGCAGCCTTAGTCTCCAGCTGGAGGGCTACACCTTC
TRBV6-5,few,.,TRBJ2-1,CASSPYGGREQFF,TGTGCCAGCAGTCCCTATGGGGGGCGAGAGCAGTTCTTC
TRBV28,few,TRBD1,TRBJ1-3,CASSPGGTSGNTIYF,TGTGCCAGCAGCCCAGGGGGCACGTCTGGAAACACCATATATTTT
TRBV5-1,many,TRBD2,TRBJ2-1,CASREFLAGGEGDEQFF,TGCGCCAGCAGGGAATTTCTAGCGGGGGGCGAAGGGGATGAGCAGTTCTTC
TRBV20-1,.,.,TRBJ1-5,CSPRDGEDQPQHF,TGCAGCCCTCGGGACGGGGAAGATCAGCCCCAGCATTTT
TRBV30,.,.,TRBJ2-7,CAWSKAYEQYF,TGTGCCTGGAGTAAAGCCTACGAGCAGTACTTC
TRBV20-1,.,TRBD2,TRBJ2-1,CSARDLAGADNEQFF,TGCAGTGCTAGAGATTTAGCGGGGGCTGACAATGAGCAGTTCTTC
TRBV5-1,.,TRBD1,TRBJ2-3,CASSLGEGGHTQYF,TGCGCCAGCAGCTTGGGGGAAGGGGGCCATACGCAGTATTTT
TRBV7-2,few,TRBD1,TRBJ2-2,CASSKRQGTPGELFF,TGTGCCAGCAGCAAACGACAGGGAACGCCCGGGGAGCTGTTTTTT
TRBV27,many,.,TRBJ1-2,CASSLGGRNYGYTF,TGTGCCAGCAGTCTGGGTGGGAGGAACTATGGCTACACCTTC
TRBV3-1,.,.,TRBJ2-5,CASSQGGATQYF,TGTGCCAGCAGCCAGGGTGGAGCGACCCAGTACTTC
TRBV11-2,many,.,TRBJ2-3,CASSLDLGDTQYF,TGTGCCAGCAGCTTAGATCTTGGAGATACGCAGTATTTT
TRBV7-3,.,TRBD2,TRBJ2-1,CASSGAGGREQFF,TGTGCCAGCAGCGGAGCGGGGGGGCGCGAGCAGTTCTTC
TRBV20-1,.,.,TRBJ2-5,CSATIPQDFGETQYF,TGCAGTGCTACCATTCCCCAGGACTTCGGCGAGACCCAGTACTTC
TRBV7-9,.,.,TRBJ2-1,CASSIDPFSNEQFF,TGTGCCAGCAGCATAGACCCGTTCTCTAATGAGCAGTTCTTC
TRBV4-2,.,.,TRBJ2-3,CASSQAHTQYF,TGTGCCAGCAGCCAAGCGCATACGCAGTATTTT
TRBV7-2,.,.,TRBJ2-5,CASSLNIGKETQYF,TGTGCCAGCAGCTTAAACATAGGGAAAGAGACCCAGTACTTC
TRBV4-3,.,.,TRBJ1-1,CASSQDENPGTEAFF,TGCGCCAGCAGCCAAGATGAGAACCCTGGGACTGAAGCTTTCTTT
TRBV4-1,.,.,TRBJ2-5,CASSQVGGGRRETQYF,TGCGCCAGCAGCCAAGTTGGGGGGGGCCGGCGGGAGACCCAGTACTTC
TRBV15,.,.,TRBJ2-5,CATSRGGPQRETQYF,TGTGCCACCAGCAGAGGGGGACCACAGAGAGAGACCCAGTACTTC
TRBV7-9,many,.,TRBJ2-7,CASSLAVVSEQYF,TGTGCCAGCAGCTTAGCTGTGGTGAGCGAGCAGTACTTC
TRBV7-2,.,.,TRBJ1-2,CASSSGTFGYTF,TGTGCCAGCAGCTCTGGGACGTTTGGCTACACCTTC
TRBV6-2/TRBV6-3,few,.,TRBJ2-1,CASSYLGVGEQFF,TGTGCCAGCAGTTATTTGGGGGTTGGTGAGCAGTTCTTC
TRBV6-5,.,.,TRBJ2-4,CASSHIARGGNIQYF,TGTGCCAGCAGTCACATTGCCAGGGGGGGAAACATTCAGTACTTC